These T cell receptor beta chains were read from a single sample in a study of blood T cell repertoires in COVID-19. Clones were read by immunoSEQ multiplex PCR, and TCRdb kept only the in-frame ones, dropping some. Of about 170,000 clones listed, around four fifths were seen once; the top ten hold approximately 4.4%. The sample was PBMCs or T cells enriched from blood (not recorded which). Receptors were obtained from a woman aged 45-59 years who had recovered from COVID-19. Both conserved end residues are trimmed from each CDR3. Each record gives: J gene, V gene, clone size, CDR3 protein. Only part of the rows carry a size: once, few, many, or a class if the clone is expanded.

J: TRBJ1-3; V: TRBV4-1; size: -; CDR3: ASSPGQGASGNTIY
J: TRBJ1-1; V: TRBV19; size: -; CDR3: ASSKQESPTEAF
J: TRBJ2-5; V: TRBV3-1/TRBV3-2; size: once; CDR3: ASRETLDSETQY
J: TRBJ1-2; V: TRBV7-2; size: -; CDR3: ASSLSQGNGYT
J: TRBJ1-3; V: TRBV18; size: -; CDR3: ASSQGRSPGNTIY
J: TRBJ1-6; V: TRBV27; size: once; CDR3: ASSFEGTGSPLH
J: TRBJ2-3; V: TRBV6-5; size: -; CDR3: ASSSPGTSGTDTQY
J: TRBJ1-6; V: TRBV27; size: -; CDR3: ASKRLQIEYNSPLH
J: TRBJ1-2; V: TRBV27; size: -; CDR3: ATRRDRVAGYT
J: TRBJ1-2; V: TRBV2; size: -; CDR3: ASTSQGSGYT
J: TRBJ1-1; V: TRBV29-1; size: -; CDR3: SAGGQINTEAF
J: TRBJ2-1; V: TRBV6-2/TRBV6-3; size: -; CDR3: ASSSPGGYNEQF
J: TRBJ1-5; V: TRBV6-5; size: -; CDR3: ASSYSRDIWQPQH
J: TRBJ1-1; V: TRBV5-4; size: once; CDR3: ASSLDLNTEAF
J: TRBJ2-3; V: TRBV2; size: -; CDR3: ASRPPLAGGTDTQY
J: TRBJ2-4; V: TRBV7-2; size: -; CDR3: ASSLSNLAKNIQY